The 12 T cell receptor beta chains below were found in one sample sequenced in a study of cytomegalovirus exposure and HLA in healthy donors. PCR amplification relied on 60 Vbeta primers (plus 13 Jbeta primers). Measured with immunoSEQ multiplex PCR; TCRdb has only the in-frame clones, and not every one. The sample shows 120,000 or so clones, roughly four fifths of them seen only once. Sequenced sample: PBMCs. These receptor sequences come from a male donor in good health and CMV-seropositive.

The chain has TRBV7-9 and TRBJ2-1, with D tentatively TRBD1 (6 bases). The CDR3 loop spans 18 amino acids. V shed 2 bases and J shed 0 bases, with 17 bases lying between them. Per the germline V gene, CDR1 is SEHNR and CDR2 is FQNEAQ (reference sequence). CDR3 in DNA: TGTGCCAGCAGCTTATTGGGGGCGGACGCATACTCCTACAATGAGCAGTTCTTC. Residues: CASSLLGADAYSYNEQFF. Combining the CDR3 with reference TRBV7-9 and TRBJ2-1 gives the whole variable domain DTGVSQNPRHKITKRGQNVTFRCDPISEHNRLYWYRQTLGQGPEFLTYFQNEAQLEKSRLLSDRFSAERPKGSFSTLEIQRTEQGDSAMYLCASSLLGADAYSYNEQFFGPGTRLTVL.

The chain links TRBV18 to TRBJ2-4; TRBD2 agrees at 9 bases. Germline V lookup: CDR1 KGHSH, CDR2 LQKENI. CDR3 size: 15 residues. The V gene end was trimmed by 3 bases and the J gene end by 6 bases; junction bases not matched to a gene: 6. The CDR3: CASSPEREERNIQYF. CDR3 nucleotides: TGTGCCAGCTCACCTGAGCGGGAGGAAAGAAACATTCAGTACTTC. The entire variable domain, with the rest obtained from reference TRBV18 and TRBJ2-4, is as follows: NAGVMQNPRHLVRRRGQEARLRCSPMKGHSHVYWYRQLPEEGLKFMVYLQKENIIDESGMPKERFSAEFPKEGPSILRIQQVVRGDSAAYFCASSPEREERNIQYFGAGTRLSVL.

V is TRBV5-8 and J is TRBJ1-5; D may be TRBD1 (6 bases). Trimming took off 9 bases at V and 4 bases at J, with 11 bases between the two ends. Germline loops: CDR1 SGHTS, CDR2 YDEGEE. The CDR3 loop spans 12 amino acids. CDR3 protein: CATTDRNQPQHF. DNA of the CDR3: TGTGCCACCACGGACAGAAATCAGCCCCAGCATTTT.

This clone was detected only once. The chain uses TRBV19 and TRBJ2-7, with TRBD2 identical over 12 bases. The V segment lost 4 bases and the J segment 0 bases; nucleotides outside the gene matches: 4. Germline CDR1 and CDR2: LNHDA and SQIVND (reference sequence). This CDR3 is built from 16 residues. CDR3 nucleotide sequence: TGTGCCAGTAGTAAGACTAGCGGGGGTCTCTCCTACGAGCAGTACTTC. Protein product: CASSKTSGGLSYEQYF.

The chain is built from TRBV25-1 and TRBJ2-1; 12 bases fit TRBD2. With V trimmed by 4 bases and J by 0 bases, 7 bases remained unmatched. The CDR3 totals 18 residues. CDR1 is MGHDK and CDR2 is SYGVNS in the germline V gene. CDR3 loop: CASSASWTSGNSYNEQFF. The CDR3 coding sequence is TGTGCCAGCAGTGCCTCTTGGACTAGCGGGAACTCCTACAATGAGCAGTTCTTC.

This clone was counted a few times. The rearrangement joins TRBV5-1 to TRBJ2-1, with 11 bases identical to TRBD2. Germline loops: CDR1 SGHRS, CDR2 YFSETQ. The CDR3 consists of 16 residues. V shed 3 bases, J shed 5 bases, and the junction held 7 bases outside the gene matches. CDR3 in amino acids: CASSSLLAGGDNEQFF. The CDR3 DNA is TGCGCCAGCAGCTCCCTTCTAGCGGGAGGAGACAATGAGCAGTTCTTC.

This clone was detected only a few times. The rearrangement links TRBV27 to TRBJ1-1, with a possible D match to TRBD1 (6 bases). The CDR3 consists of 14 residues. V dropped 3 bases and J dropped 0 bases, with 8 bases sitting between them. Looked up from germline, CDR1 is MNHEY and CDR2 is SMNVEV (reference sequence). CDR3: CASSFGGLNTEAFF. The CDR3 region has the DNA TGTGCCAGCAGTTTCGGGGGGCTGAACACTGAAGCTTTCTTT.

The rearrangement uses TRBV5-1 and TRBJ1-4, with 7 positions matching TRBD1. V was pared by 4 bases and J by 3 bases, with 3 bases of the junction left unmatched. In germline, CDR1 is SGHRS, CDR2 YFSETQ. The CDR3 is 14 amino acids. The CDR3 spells CASSEGQPNEKLFF. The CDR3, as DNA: TGCGCCAGCAGCGAGGGACAGCCTAATGAAAAACTGTTTTTT. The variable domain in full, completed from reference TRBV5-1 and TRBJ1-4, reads KAGVTQTPRYLIKTRGQQVTLSCSPISGHRSVSWYQQTPGQGLQFLFEYFSETQRNKGNFPGRFSGRQFSNSRSEMNVSTLELGDSALYLCASSEGQPNEKLFFGSGTQLSVL.

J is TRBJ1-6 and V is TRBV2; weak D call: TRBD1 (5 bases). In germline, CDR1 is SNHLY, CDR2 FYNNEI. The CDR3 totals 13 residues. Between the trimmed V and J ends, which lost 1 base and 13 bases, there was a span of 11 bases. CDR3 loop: CASSEGGGLPLHF. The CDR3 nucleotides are TGTGCCAGCAGTGAAGGGGGGGGTCTGCCCCTCCACTTT.

The CDR3 sequence is CASSQGLTGQEYYTF. The CDR3 DNA follows: TGCGCCAGCAGCCAAGGCCTAACGGGACAGGAATACTACACCTTC. The rearrangement joins TRBV4-3 to TRBJ1-2, with 8 bases fitting TRBD1. V gave up 1 base and J gave up 10 bases; unmatched junction bases: 11. Per the germline V gene, CDR1 is LGHNA and CDR2 is YSLEER. CDR3 length: 15 amino acids.

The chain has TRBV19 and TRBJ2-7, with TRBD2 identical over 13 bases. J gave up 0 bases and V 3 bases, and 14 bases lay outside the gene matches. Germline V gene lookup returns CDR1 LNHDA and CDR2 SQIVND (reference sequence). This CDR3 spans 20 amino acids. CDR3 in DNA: TGTGCCAGTAGTATGGACGGAGGGGGACTAGCGGGGCTCAGCTCCTACGAGCAGTACTTC. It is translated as CASSMDGGGLAGLSSYEQYF. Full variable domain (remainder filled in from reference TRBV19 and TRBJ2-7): DGGITQSPKYLFRKEGQNVTLSCEQNLNHDAMYWYRQDPGQGLRLIYYSQIVNDFQKGDIAEGYSVSREKKESFPLTVTSAQKNPTAFYLCASSMDGGGLAGLSSYEQYFGPGTRLTVT.

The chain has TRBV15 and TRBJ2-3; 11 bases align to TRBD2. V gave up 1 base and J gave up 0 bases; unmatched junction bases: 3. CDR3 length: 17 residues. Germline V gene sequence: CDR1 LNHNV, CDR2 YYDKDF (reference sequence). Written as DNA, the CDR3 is TGTGCCACCAGCAGAGTTTGGACTAGCGGGAGCACAGATACGCAGTATTTT. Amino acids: CATSRVWTSGSTDTQYF.